These 12 T cell receptor beta chains were all obtained from the same sample, sequenced in a study of blood T cell repertoires in COVID-19. Sequencing was performed with immunoSEQ multiplex PCR; in TCRdb, only in-frame clones are kept and a portion is missing. The repertoire holds around 250,000 clones, more than 85% seen once, with approximately 3% in the top ten. Material for sequencing was PBMCs or T cells enriched from blood (not recorded which). The receptor source for this set is a man aged 40-49 years who had been exposed to COVID-19.

V is TRBV10-3 and J is TRBJ2-3; 12 bases align to TRBD2. Germline values: CDR1 ENHRY, CDR2 SYGVKD. With 3 bases clipped from V and 3 bases from J, the junction kept 16 bases outside the gene matches. CDR3 length: 20 amino acids. The CDR3 spells CAISEISSGRALLGTDTQYF. In nucleotides, the CDR3 is TGTGCCATCAGTGAAATTTCTAGCGGGAGGGCCCTCTTGGGAACAGATACGCAGTATTTT.

This chain links TRBV10-3 with TRBJ2-1, with 9 bases matching TRBD2. Looked up from germline, CDR1 is ENHRY and CDR2 is SYGVKD. The CDR3 consists of 17 residues. V shed 1 base, J shed 9 bases, and the junction held 13 bases outside the gene matches. Here the CDR3 DNA reads TGTGCCATCAGTGAGTTGTGGAGTAGCGGGAGTGGTCCTGAGCAGTTCTTC. This translates into CAISELWSSGSGPEQFF.

This chain links TRBV28 with TRBJ1-2, with D unclear. V was pared by 3 bases and J by 5 bases, with 10 bases between. Germline CDR1 and CDR2: MDHEN and SYDVKM. This CDR3 is 13 amino acids long. Here the CDR3 reads CASSLSTFYGYTF. The CDR3 DNA reads TGTGCCAGCAGTTTGAGTACCTTTTATGGCTACACCTTC.

The J gene is TRBJ2-3, the V gene TRBV28; 8 positions agree with TRBD2. The V gene end was trimmed by 5 bases and the J gene end by 3 bases; junction bases not matched to a gene: 7. Germline V lookup: CDR1 MDHEN, CDR2 SYDVKM. The CDR3 has 15 residues. CDR3 DNA: TGTGCCAGCAGTGAGAGCGGGAGTTCGACAGATACGCAGTATTTT. Translated: CASSESGSSTDTQYF.

This clone was seen just once. V gene TRBV13 combines with J gene TRBJ2-7; the D gene is possibly TRBD2 (7 bases). The CDR3 totals 13 residues. Germline loops: CDR1 PRHDT, CDR2 FYEKMQ (reference sequence). V was trimmed by 8 bases and J by 7 bases, leaving 18 bases between them. The CDR3 DNA follows: TGTGCCAGCCGGGGGGCGGCCGTCTATGAGCAGTACTTC. Translating it yields CASRGAAVYEQYF.

This rearrangement joins TRBV28 to TRBJ2-2; 10 nucleotides agree with TRBD1. V shed 6 bases, J shed 0 bases, and the junction held 1 base outside the gene matches. Germline loops: CDR1 MDHEN, CDR2 SYDVKM. The CDR3 runs to 15 residues. CDR3 residues: CASRDRGPNTGELFF. As DNA, the CDR3 is TGTGCCAGCAGAGACAGGGGGCCGAACACCGGGGAGCTGTTTTTT. The whole variable domain, remainder taken from reference TRBV28 and TRBJ2-2, is DVKVTQSSRYLVKRTGEKVFLECVQDMDHENMFWYRQDPGLGLRLIYFSYDVKMKEKGDIPEGYSVSREKKERFSLILESASTNQTSMYLCASRDRGPNTGELFFGEGSRLTVL.

This sequence joins TRBV7-9 and TRBJ2-5, with D hard to call. Germline values: CDR1 SEHNR, CDR2 FQNEAQ (reference sequence). Trimming took 4 bases from V and 1 from J, leaving 16 bases between them. This CDR3 comprises 16 residues. For the CDR3, the DNA is TGTGCCAGCAGCTCTAGTATTTTTGGAAGCCAAGAGACCCAGTACTTC. Encoded protein: CASSSSIFGSQETQYF.

This clone was counted a few times. The chain couples TRBV21-1 to TRBJ2-1; no DNA check was done on the table's D call, TRBD2. TRBV21-1 is described as a pseudogene. This CDR3 has 19 amino acids. The CDR3: CASSKDQKNASSSYNEQFF. CDR3 nucleotide sequence: TGTGCCAGCAGCAAAGATCAAAAAAACGCCTCGAGCTCCTACAATGAGCAGTTCTTC.

The gene calls are TRBV9 and TRBJ2-2; 9 nucleotides align to TRBD2. Germline CDR1 and CDR2: SGDLS and YYNGEE. The CDR3 totals 17 residues. V lost 4 bases and J lost 6; bases outside the gene matches: 13. DNA for the CDR3: TGTGCCAGCAGCAAAGGGGGTAGCGGGGGCTTGGCCGGGGAGCTGTTTTTT. Its translation: CASSKGGSGGLAGELFF.

The V call is TRBV6-2 or TRBV6-3, the J call TRBJ2-3; no reliable D call. CDR3 size: 12 residues. Trimming left V 4 bases short and J 0 bases short, with 2 bases between. Per the germline V gene, CDR1 is MNHEY and CDR2 is SVGEGT. The CDR3 sequence is CASSSSTDTQYF. In DNA, the CDR3 is TGTGCCAGCAGTTCTAGCACAGATACGCAGTATTTT.

The rearrangement links TRBV28 to TRBJ1-2, with 7 positions matching TRBD1. Trimming cost V 4 bases and J 3 bases; bases outside gene matches: 11. CDR1 is MDHEN, CDR2 SYDVKM, per germline. There are 16 residues in the CDR3. CDR3 nucleotide sequence: TGTGCCAGCAGTTCTTCTTTCGGGCAGGGGGACTATGGCTACACCTTC. Translation: CASSSSFGQGDYGYTF.

This clone came up once. CDR3 DNA sequence: TGTGCCACCAGCACTACGGGACAGGGAAAACTGTTTTTT. Translation: CATSTTGQGKLFF. The genes are TRBV15 and TRBJ1-4; 9 bases line up with TRBD1. Germline trimming cut 4 bases from V and 10 bases from J; bases unmatched to any gene: 4. The CDR3 is 13 residues long. Germline V gene sequence: CDR1 LNHNV, CDR2 YYDKDF (reference sequence). Supplemented by reference TRBV15 and TRBJ1-4, the full variable domain reads DAMVIQNPRYQVTQFGKPVTLSCSQTLNHNVMYWYQQKSSQAPKLLFHYYDKDFNNEADTPDNFQSRRPNTSFCFLDIRSPGLGDTAMYLCATSTTGQGKLFFGSGTQLSVL.